Below are 29 T cell receptor beta chains sequenced from a single sample in a study of cytomegalovirus exposure and HLA in healthy donors. The study ran its PCR with 60 Vbeta and 13 Jbeta primers. TCRdb's table, derived via immunoSEQ multiplex PCR, lists solely in-frame clones and lacks some. The table has about 210,000 clones, about 85% seen once. Sequenced: PBMCs. All receptors derive from a woman in her forties or fifties in good health and CMV-seropositive.

This sequence joins TRBV7-6 and TRBJ1-6; D is undetermined. The germline V gene has CDR1 SGHVS and CDR2 FNYEAQ. The CDR3 contains 13 residues. The ends were cut back, 1 base at V and 6 bases at J, with 4 bases in the middle. CDR3 in amino acids: CASSLDGNSPLHF. The CDR3 DNA follows: TGTGCCAGCAGCTTAGACGGTAATTCACCCCTCCACTTT.

The V gene is TRBV11-2, the J gene TRBJ1-6; TRBD1 matches 12 bases. The ends lost 5 bases at V and 7 bases at J; junction bases unmatched: 9. Germline assignment: CDR1 SGHAT and CDR2 FQNNGV. CDR3 length: 17 residues. Written as DNA, the CDR3 is TGTGCCAGCAGCCCGCGTACGGGACAGGGGGCAAATTCACCCCTCCACTTT. Translating gives CASSPRTGQGANSPLHF.

The rearrangement joins TRBV27 to TRBJ1-5; unclear D gene. This CDR3 spans 15 amino acids. Trimming took off 3 bases at V and 2 bases at J, with 11 bases between the two ends. CDR1 is MNHEY and CDR2 is SMNVEV in the germline V gene (reference sequence). The CDR3 loop reads CASSLFGLGNQPQHF. The CDR3 DNA reads as TGTGCCAGCAGTTTGTTTGGTTTAGGCAATCAGCCCCAGCATTTT.

The genes are TRBV9 and TRBJ1-6; TRBD1 matches 8 bases. The length of the CDR3 is 15 residues. Trimming at V came to 3 bases and at J to 7 bases, leaving 6 bases not matched to a gene. Germline V gene data show CDR1 as SGDLS and CDR2 as YYNGEE. Here the CDR3 DNA reads TGTGCCAGCAGCGCGACAGGGGAAATAAATTCACCCCTCCACTTT. Translating gives CASSATGEINSPLHF.

The V gene is TRBV5-4, the J gene TRBJ2-5; D is uncertain. This CDR3 spans 13 amino acids. Trimming stripped 0 bases from V and 1 base from J, with 4 bases between. Germline CDR1 SGHNT, CDR2 YYREEE (reference sequence). CDR3 nucleotides: TGTGCCAGCAGCTTGGACACCCAAGAGACCCAGTACTTC. Translating it yields CASSLDTQETQYF.

The chain joins TRBV10-1 to TRBJ2-6; maybe TRBD1 (5 bases). Germline V gives CDR1 WNHNN, CDR2 SYGVQD (reference sequence). CDR3 length: 19 residues. Trimming removed 1 base at V and 0 bases at J, with 16 bases between. This chain's CDR3 is CASSELRTTHSSGANVLTF. The DNA for the CDR3 is TGCGCCAGCAGTGAGTTAAGGACAACACACAGCTCTGGGGCCAACGTCCTGACTTTC.

V gene TRBV5-1 combines with J gene TRBJ1-3; TRBD1 might be the D (6 bases). CDR3 length: 15 amino acids. Germline lookup yields CDR1 SGHRS and CDR2 YFSETQ. With 3 bases removed from V and 0 bases from J, the gap between germline ends came to 10 bases. The CDR3 spells CASSSRGVSGNTIYF. The CDR3 DNA sequence: TGCGCCAGCAGCTCCAGGGGAGTCTCTGGAAACACCATATATTTT.

In its sample, this clone was seen a few times. The chain is built from TRBV7-8 and TRBJ2-1, with TRBD1 identical over 9 bases. This CDR3 comprises 17 residues. The trim removed 1 base at V and 2 bases at J, leaving 6 bases unmatched. Germline V CDR1 and CDR2: SGHVS, FQNEAQ. CDR3 loop: CASSLEIGTGPYNEQFF. CDR3 in DNA: TGTGCCAGCAGCTTAGAAATTGGGACAGGGCCCTACAATGAGCAGTTCTTC.

The J gene is TRBJ2-3, the V gene TRBV11-2, with TRBD2 identical over 14 bases. CDR3 length: 16 residues. Germline-derived CDR1 and CDR2 are SGHAT and FQNNGV. V shed 5 bases and J 6 bases; nucleotides not matched to a gene: 7. The CDR3 DNA reads TGTGCCAGCAGCCTCGGAGGACTAGCGGGGGGTGATACGCAGTATTTT. Translating it yields CASSLGGLAGGDTQYF.

This chain uses TRBV9 with TRBJ1-2, with D possibly matching TRBD1 (5 bases). Germline V gene lookup returns CDR1 SGDLS and CDR2 YYNGEE. V gave up 4 bases and J gave up 7 bases, with 17 bases separating them. The CDR3 runs to 14 residues. The CDR3 DNA sequence: TGTGCCAGCAGCCCTCAGAGCAGGGTTGGTGGCTACACCTTC. It translates to CASSPQSRVGGYTF.

The chain couples TRBV30 to TRBJ2-7; 8 bases line up with TRBD1. Germline CDR1 reads GTSNPN; CDR2 reads SVGIG (reference sequence). The CDR3 is 16 amino acids. With 4 bases clipped from V and 0 bases from J, the junction kept 11 bases outside the gene matches. The CDR3 loop is CAWNPGRTGNSYEQYF. CDR3 sequence (DNA): TGTGCCTGGAACCCCGGCCGGACAGGGAACTCCTACGAGCAGTACTTC.

The rearrangement links TRBV7-8 to TRBJ1-2; the match to TRBD1 covers 7 bases. The CDR3 spans 15 residues. Germline assignment: CDR1 SGHVS and CDR2 FQNEAQ. The V and J ends lost 5 bases and 6 bases, in that order; junction bases with no gene match: 12. The CDR3 sequence is CASSARQGGRDGYTF. The CDR3 DNA reads TGTGCCAGCAGCGCGCGACAGGGTGGCCGGGATGGCTACACCTTC.

The chain couples TRBV30 to TRBJ1-5, with TRBD1 as a possible D gene (6 bases). With 0 bases removed from V and 6 bases from J, the gap between germline ends came to 18 bases. The germline V gene has CDR1 GTSNPN and CDR2 SVGIG (reference sequence). The CDR3 loop spans 16 amino acids. The CDR3 region is CAWSVRVGAWSQPQHF. CDR3 nucleotide sequence: TGTGCCTGGAGTGTAAGAGTGGGGGCGTGGAGTCAGCCCCAGCATTTT. The full variable domain, rest sourced from reference TRBV30 and TRBJ1-5, is SQTIHQWPATLVQPVGSPLSLECTVEGTSNPNLYWYRQAAGRGLQLLFYSVGIGQISSEVPQNLSASRPQDRQFILSSKKLLLSDSGFYLCAWSVRVGAWSQPQHFGDGTRLSIL.

The V and J genes are TRBV2 and TRBJ1-1, with TRBD1 identical over 8 bases. Germline trimming cut 6 bases from V and 3 bases from J; bases unmatched to any gene: 6. The CDR3 spans 14 residues. Looked up from germline, CDR1 is SNHLY and CDR2 is FYNNEI. CDR3 region: CASRDRVLDTEAFF. CDR3 DNA: TGTGCCAGCAGGGACAGGGTATTGGACACTGAAGCTTTCTTT. Together with reference TRBV2 and TRBJ1-1, the CDR3 gives the full variable domain: EPEVTQTPSHQVTQMGQEVILRCVPISNHLYFYWYRQILGQKVEFLVSFYNNEISEKSEIFDDQFSVERPDGSNFTLKIRSTKLEDSAMYFCASRDRVLDTEAFFGQGTRLTVV.

V gene TRBV28 combines with J gene TRBJ1-4; D is unresolved. The CDR3 has 14 amino acids. Germline V lookup: CDR1 MDHEN, CDR2 SYDVKM. Trimming took off 6 bases at V and 4 bases at J, with 12 bases between the two ends. CDR3 in DNA: TGTGCCAGCAGGACATACGGGGTTAATGAAAAACTGTTTTTT. It codes for CASRTYGVNEKLFF.

The V gene is TRBV28, the J gene TRBJ1-5; D unclear. CDR1 is MDHEN, CDR2 SYDVKM, per germline. This CDR3 is built from 15 residues. Trimming stripped 2 bases from V and 2 bases from J, with 10 bases between. CDR3 region: CASSLRGNGNQPQHF. DNA of the CDR3: TGTGCCAGCAGTTTAAGAGGGAACGGCAATCAGCCCCAGCATTTT. Looking up the rest from reference TRBV28 and TRBJ1-5 gives the full variable domain: DVKVTQSSRYLVKRTGEKVFLECVQDMDHENMFWYRQDPGLGLRLIYFSYDVKMKEKGDIPEGYSVSREKKERFSLILESASTNQTSMYLCASSLRGNGNQPQHFGDGTRLSIL.

This sequence joins TRBV5-1 and TRBJ1-2, with 11 bases fitting TRBD1. Per the germline V gene, CDR1 is SGHRS and CDR2 is YFSETQ. The CDR3 has 15 amino acids. Trimming removed 3 bases from V and 5 bases from J; junction bases left unmatched: 6. CDR3 nucleotides: TGCGCCAGCAGCTCGTCCCGGGACAGGGGGTATGGCTACACCTTC. This gives the protein CASSSSRDRGYGYTF.

This rearrangement joins TRBV7-9 to TRBJ1-5; D ambiguous. Germline CDR1 is SEHNR and CDR2 is FQNEAQ (reference sequence). This CDR3 is 13 amino acids long. V lost 1 base and J lost 4, with 5 bases in between. CDR3 coding DNA: TGTGCCAGCAGCTTAGACGGGAATCAGCCCCAGCATTTT. It specifies CASSLDGNQPQHF.

This CDR3 reads CASSYLTANYGYTF. The CDR3, as DNA: TGTGCCAGCAGTTACTTGACAGCTAACTATGGCTACACCTTC. The V call is TRBV6-6, the J call TRBJ1-2, with D tentatively TRBD1 (5 bases). V dropped 1 base and J dropped 0 bases, with 6 bases sitting between them. Germline CDR1 MNHNY, CDR2 SVGAGI (reference sequence). The CDR3 totals 14 residues.

This CDR3 reads CASSMDSYNEQFF. CDR3 in DNA: TGTGCCAGCAGCATGGACAGCTACAATGAGCAGTTCTTC. This chain joins TRBV7-7 and TRBJ2-1; D may be TRBD1 (6 bases). The CDR3 consists of 13 residues. Trimming cost V 5 bases and J 3 bases, with 8 bases left between them. Germline V gene lookup returns CDR1 SSHAT and CDR2 FNYEAQ (reference sequence).

The genes are TRBV2 and TRBJ2-3; TRBD2 is a possible D gene (7 bases). Germline V gene sequence: CDR1 SNHLY, CDR2 FYNNEI. V was trimmed by 7 bases and J by 4 bases, leaving 21 bases between them. The CDR3 sequence is 16 residues long. Written as DNA, the CDR3 is TGTGCCAGCACCGTCTTGGGGGGGGGCGGCGCAGATACGCAGTATTTT. Translation: CASTVLGGGGADTQYF.

On this clone: An end of the junction does not agree with germline; a read error may underlie this. The chain combines TRBV7-2 with TRBJ2-7; TRBD2 agrees at 16 bases. Germline assignment: CDR1 SGHTA and CDR2 FQGNSA. CDR3 length equals 15 residues. CDR3 in DNA: TGTGCCAGCAGCCCGCCGGGACTAGCGGGGGGGCGGGTCTCCTTC. Protein: CASSPPGLAGGRVSF.

The CDR3 reads CASSLDWTGQETQYF. The CDR3 region has the DNA TGCGCCAGCAGCTTGGACTGGACAGGGCAAGAGACCCAGTACTTC. The J gene is TRBJ2-5, the V gene TRBV5-1; 8 bases align to TRBD1. V lost 0 bases to trimming and J lost 2 bases; unmatched junction nucleotides: 3. The CDR3 length is 15 residues. The V gene's germline CDR1 is SGHRS and CDR2 YFSETQ.

This chain's CDR3 is CASSFRLGASDTQYF. Written as DNA, the CDR3 is TGTGCCAGCAGCTTTCGGCTAGGAGCCTCAGATACGCAGTATTTT. The chain recombines TRBV5-6 with TRBJ2-3; unclear D gene. This CDR3 is 15 amino acids long. Germline V gene sequence: CDR1 SGHDT, CDR2 YYEEEE. V dropped 2 bases and J dropped 4 bases, with 14 bases sitting between them.

The chain carries TRBV6-6 and TRBJ2-4; tentatively, D is TRBD2 (6 bases). This CDR3 comprises 16 residues. V gave up 5 bases and J gave up 0 bases, with 14 bases separating them. CDR1 and CDR2 from the germline V gene are MNHNY and SVGAGI (reference sequence). CDR3 sequence (DNA): TGTGCCAGCAGTCCCGGGACTTATGGAGCCAAAAACATTCAGTACTTC. This translates into CASSPGTYGAKNIQYF.

The rearrangement uses TRBV9 and TRBJ2-3; D perhaps matches TRBD2 (5 bases). Germline CDR1 and CDR2: SGDLS and YYNGEE. Trimming removed 0 bases at V and 0 bases at J, with 8 bases between. The CDR3 sequence is 15 residues long. CDR3 DNA: TGTGCCAGCAGCGTAGGGCGGGTGAGCACAGATACGCAGTATTTT. This encodes CASSVGRVSTDTQYF.

The chain links TRBV28 to TRBJ1-1, with 9 bases identical to TRBD1. The CDR3 has 13 residues. V was pared by 2 bases and J by 7 bases, with 2 bases of the junction left unmatched. Germline V gene lookup returns CDR1 MDHEN and CDR2 SYDVKM. CDR3 residues: CASSLRTGVEAFF. For the CDR3, the DNA is TGTGCCAGCAGTTTAAGGACAGGGGTTGAAGCTTTCTTT.

This chain connects TRBV5-1 to TRBJ2-2; D possibly corresponds to TRBD2 (6 bases). The ends were cut back, 6 bases at V and 1 base at J, with 13 bases in the middle. Germline V lookup: CDR1 SGHRS, CDR2 YFSETQ. This CDR3 has 15 residues. The CDR3 bases are TGCGCCAGCACCCGGGGGAACGGGAACACCGGGGAGCTGTTTTTT. It encodes CASTRGNGNTGELFF.

The chain couples TRBV19 to TRBJ1-4, with D unclear. Germline V gene lookup returns CDR1 LNHDA and CDR2 SQIVND (reference sequence). Trimming stripped 4 bases from V and 3 bases from J, with 6 bases between. The CDR3 has 13 amino acids. The CDR3 spells CASSNGPNEKLFF. The CDR3 DNA reads TGTGCCAGTAGTAATGGGCCTAATGAAAAACTGTTTTTT. Filled out from reference TRBV19 and TRBJ1-4, the complete variable domain reads DGGITQSPKYLFRKEGQNVTLSCEQNLNHDAMYWYRQDPGQGLRLIYYSQIVNDFQKGDIAEGYSVSREKKESFPLTVTSAQKNPTAFYLCASSNGPNEKLFFGSGTQLSVL.